Below, one TCR beta chain is given with its context. Each CDR3 protein is one row after TCRdb ran MiXCR on the 5' RACE reads. The data hold approximately 49,000 distinct CDR3 sequences, with over 9.5% observed a single time. CDR1 SGHTA and CDR2 FQGTGA come from the germline V gene. CDR3 length: 18 amino acids. Trimming removed 1 base at V and 4 bases at J, with 22 bases between. This entry is derived from a study of early T cells in non-severe SARS-CoV-2 infection. The TCR comes from an adult who was a healthcare worker with PCR-confirmed SARS-CoV-2 infection or an uninfected control (not recorded which). Specimen: whole blood. The rearrangement joins TRBV7-3 to TRBJ2-5, with TRBD1 as a possible D gene (6 bases). The CDR3: CASSLKLVPDRSGETQYF. CDR3 bases: TGTGCCAGCAGCTTAAAACTGGTCCCCGACAGGTCCGGAGAGACCCAGTACTTC. The whole variable domain, remainder taken from reference TRBV7-3 and TRBJ2-5, is GAGVSQTPSNKVTEKGKYVELRCDPISGHTALYWYRQSLGQGPEFLIYFQGTGAADDSGLPNDRFFAVRPEGSVSTLKIQRTERGDSAVYLCASSLKLVPDRSGETQYFGPGTRLLVL.